This T cell receptor (beta chain) was sequenced during a study of CD8 T cells in Susac syndrome. The CDR3 is 13 amino acids. V lost 6 bases to trimming and J lost 0 bases, with 8 bases between them. Germline CDR1 is SEHNR and CDR2 is FQNEAQ (reference sequence). Reverse transcription used roughly 0.45 to 1 ug RNA and random hexamers. Amplification of TCR beta CDR3 by immunoSEQ multiplex PCR spanned 54 Vbeta and 13 Jbeta. MiXCR, run by TCRdb on the immunoSEQ multiplex PCR reads, gives a single entry per CDR3 protein. Among over 80,000 distinct CDR3 sequences listed, 94% were seen once. From blood CD8+ and CD4+ T cells, the TCR beta chain was sequenced. Patients having Susac syndrome satisfied recently defined diagnostic criteria for definite or probable disease. TEMRA cells were FACS-enriched, with CD8+ and CD4+ T cells isolated negatively.

The chain is built from TRBV7-9 and TRBJ1-1; no clear D. The sequence came from a human donor with Susac syndrome. Sequencing was carried out using CD8+ T cells from PBMCs. The CDR3 region has the DNA TGTGCCAGCAGGACCGGGTTGAACACTGAAGCTTTCTTT. Translated: CASRTGLNTEAFF.